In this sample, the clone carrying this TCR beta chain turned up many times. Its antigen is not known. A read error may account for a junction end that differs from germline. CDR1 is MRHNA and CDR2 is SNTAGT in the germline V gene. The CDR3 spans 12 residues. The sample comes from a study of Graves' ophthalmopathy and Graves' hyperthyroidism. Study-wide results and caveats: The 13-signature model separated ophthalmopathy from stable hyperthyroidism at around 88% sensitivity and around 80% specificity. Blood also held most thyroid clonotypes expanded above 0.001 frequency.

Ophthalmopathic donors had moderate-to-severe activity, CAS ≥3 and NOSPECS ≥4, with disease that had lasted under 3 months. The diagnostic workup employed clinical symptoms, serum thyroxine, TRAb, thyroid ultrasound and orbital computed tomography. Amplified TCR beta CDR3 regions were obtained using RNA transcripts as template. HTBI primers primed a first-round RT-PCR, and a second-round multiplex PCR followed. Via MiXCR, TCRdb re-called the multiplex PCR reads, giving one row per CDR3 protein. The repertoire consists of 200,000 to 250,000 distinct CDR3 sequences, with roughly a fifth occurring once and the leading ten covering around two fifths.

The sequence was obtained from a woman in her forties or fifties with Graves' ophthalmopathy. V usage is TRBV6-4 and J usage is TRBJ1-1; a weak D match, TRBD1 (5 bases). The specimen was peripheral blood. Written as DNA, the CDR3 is TGTGCCAGCAGTGAAGCTTACAGGAACCGAGAATTT. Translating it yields CASSEAYRNREF.